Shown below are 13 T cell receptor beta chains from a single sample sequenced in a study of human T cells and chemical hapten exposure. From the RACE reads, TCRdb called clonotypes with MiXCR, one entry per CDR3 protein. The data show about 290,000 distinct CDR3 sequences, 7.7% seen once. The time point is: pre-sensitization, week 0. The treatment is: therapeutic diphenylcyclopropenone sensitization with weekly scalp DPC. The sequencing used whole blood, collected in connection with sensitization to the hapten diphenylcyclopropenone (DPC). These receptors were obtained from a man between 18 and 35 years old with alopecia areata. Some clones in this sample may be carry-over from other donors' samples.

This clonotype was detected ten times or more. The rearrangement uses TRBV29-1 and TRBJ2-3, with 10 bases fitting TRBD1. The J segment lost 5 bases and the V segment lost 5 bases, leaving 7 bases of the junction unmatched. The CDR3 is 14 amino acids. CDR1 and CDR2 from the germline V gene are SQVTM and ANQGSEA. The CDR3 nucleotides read TGCAGCGTTCCATTCCGGGACAGGGGAGATACGCAGTATTTT. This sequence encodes CSVPFRDRGDTQYF.

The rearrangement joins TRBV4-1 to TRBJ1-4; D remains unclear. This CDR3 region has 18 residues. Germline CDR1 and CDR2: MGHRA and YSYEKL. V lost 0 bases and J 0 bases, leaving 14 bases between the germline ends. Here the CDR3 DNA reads TGCGCCAGCAGCCAAGATAGGGCAGGCTCTGCAACTAATGAAAAACTGTTTTTT. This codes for CASSQDRAGSATNEKLFF.

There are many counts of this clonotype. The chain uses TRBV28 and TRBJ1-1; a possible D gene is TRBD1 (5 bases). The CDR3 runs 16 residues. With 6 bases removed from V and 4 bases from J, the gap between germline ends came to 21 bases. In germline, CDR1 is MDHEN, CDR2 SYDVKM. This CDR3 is CASSHLLRGLTTEAFF. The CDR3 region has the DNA TGTGCCAGCAGCCACCTCCTTCGGGGCTTAACCACTGAAGCTTTCTTT.

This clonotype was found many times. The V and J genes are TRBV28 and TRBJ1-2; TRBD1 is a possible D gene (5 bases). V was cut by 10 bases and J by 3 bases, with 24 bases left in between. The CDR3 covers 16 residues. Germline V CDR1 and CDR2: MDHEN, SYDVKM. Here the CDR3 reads CAISAAEGVGDYGYTF. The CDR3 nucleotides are TGTGCCATCTCGGCGGCAGAAGGGGTTGGGGACTATGGCTACACCTTC.

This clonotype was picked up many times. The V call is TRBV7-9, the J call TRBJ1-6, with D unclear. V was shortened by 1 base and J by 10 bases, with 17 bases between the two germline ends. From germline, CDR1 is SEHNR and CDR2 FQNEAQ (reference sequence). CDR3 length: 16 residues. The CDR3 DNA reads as TGTGCCAGCAGCTTAGAGGCTCCTACGGGCGGGTCACCCCTCCACTTT. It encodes CASSLEAPTGGSPLHF. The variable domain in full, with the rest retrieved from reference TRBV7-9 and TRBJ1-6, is DTGVSQNPRHKITKRGQNVTFRCDPISEHNRLYWYRQTLGQGPEFLTYFQNEAQLEKSRLLSDRFSAERPKGSFSTLEIQRTEQGDSAMYLCASSLEAPTGGSPLHFGNGTRLTVT.

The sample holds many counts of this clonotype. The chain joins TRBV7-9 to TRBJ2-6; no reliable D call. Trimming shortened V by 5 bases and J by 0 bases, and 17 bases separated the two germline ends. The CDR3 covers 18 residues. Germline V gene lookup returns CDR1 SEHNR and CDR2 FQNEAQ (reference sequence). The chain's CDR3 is CASSQNPGRHSGANVLTF. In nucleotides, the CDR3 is TGTGCCAGCAGCCAGAACCCCGGCAGACACTCTGGGGCCAACGTCCTGACTTTC.

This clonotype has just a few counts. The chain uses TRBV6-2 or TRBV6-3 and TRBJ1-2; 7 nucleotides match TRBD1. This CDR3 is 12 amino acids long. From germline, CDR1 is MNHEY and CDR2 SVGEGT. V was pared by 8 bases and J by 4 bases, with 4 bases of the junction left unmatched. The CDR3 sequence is CASADRAYGYTF. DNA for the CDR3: TGTGCCAGCGCTGACAGGGCCTATGGCTACACCTTC.

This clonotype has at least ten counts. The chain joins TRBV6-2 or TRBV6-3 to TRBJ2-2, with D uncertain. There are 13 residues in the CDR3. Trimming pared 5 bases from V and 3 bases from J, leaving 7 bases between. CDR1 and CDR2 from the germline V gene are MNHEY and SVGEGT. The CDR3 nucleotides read TGTGCCAGCAGTCGGACGGACACCGGGGAGCTGTTTTTT. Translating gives CASSRTDTGELFF.

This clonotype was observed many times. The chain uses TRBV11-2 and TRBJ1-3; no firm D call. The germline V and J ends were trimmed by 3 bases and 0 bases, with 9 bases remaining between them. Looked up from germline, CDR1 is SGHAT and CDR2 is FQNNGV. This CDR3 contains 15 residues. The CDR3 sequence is CASSFAVFSGNTIYF. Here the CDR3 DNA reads TGTGCCAGCAGCTTCGCAGTTTTCTCTGGAAACACCATATATTTT.

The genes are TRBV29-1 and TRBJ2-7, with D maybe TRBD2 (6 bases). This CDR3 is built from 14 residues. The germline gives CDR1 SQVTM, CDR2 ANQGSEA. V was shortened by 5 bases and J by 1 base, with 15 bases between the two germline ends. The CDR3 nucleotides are TGCAGCGTTAATTCCGCGGGAAATTCCTACGAGCAGTACTTC. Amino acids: CSVNSAGNSYEQYF.

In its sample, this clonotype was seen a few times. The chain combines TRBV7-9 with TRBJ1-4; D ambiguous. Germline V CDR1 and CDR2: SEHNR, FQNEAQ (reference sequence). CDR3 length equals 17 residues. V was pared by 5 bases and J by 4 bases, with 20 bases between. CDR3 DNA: TGTGCCAGCAGCCCCCGGGCCAGCGACGGCCTTAATGAAAAACTGTTTTTT. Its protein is CASSPRASDGLNEKLFF.

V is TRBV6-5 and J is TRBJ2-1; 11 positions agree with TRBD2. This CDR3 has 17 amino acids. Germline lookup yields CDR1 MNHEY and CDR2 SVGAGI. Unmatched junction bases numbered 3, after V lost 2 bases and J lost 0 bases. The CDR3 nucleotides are TGTGCCAGCAGTTACGGTCTAGCGGGGGGCTCCTACAATGAGCAGTTCTTC. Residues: CASSYGLAGGSYNEQFF.

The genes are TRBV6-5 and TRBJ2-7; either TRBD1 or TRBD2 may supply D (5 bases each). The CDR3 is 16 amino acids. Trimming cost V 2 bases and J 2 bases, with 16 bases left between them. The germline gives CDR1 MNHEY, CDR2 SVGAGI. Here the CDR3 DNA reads TGTGCCAGCAGTTACGACTGGGGGACGGAGACCTACGAGCAGTACTTC. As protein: CASSYDWGTETYEQYF.